This T cell receptor beta chain was identified in a study of molecular identifiers for immune sequencing clone quantification. Trimming stripped 5 bases from V and 5 bases from J, with 15 bases between. CDR3 length equals 15 residues. Germline V gene data show CDR1 as SEHNR and CDR2 as FQNEAQ (reference sequence). MiXCR, applied by TCRdb to the PCR reads, yields one record per CDR3 protein. Of around 86,000 distinct CDR3 sequences in the sample, about 20% were seen once. This clonotype was counted ten times or more. This sequence was found in a human donor in good health. Some libraries in this study had Jurkat cell RNA spiked in. The sample was naive CD8+ T cells from blood, with Jurkat cell RNA spiked in. Indicated subset: FACS-sorted CD8+CD4-CCR7+CD45RA+ naive T cells. This chain uses TRBV7-9 with TRBJ1-4, with TRBD1 as a possible D gene (6 bases). Here the CDR3 reads CASSPPDSENEKLFF. The CDR3 DNA follows: TGTGCCAGCAGCCCCCCGGACAGTGAGAATGAAAAACTGTTTTTT. Supplemented by reference TRBV7-9 and TRBJ1-4, the full variable domain reads DTGVSQNPRHKITKRGQNVTFRCDPISEHNRLYWYRQTLGQGPEFLTYFQNEAQLEKSRLLSDRFSAERPKGSFSTLEIQRTEQGDSAMYLCASSPPDSENEKLFFGSGTQLSVL.